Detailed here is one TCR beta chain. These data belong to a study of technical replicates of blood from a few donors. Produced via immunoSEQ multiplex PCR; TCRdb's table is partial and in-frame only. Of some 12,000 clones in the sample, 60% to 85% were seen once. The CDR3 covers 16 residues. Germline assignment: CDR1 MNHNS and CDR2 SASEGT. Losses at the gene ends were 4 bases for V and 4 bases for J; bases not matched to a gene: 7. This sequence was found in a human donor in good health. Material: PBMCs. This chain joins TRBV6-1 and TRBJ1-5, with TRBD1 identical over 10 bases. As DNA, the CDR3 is TGTGCCAGCAGTGGGTGGGGACAGGGGTATAATCAGCCCCAGCATTTT. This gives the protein CASSGWGQGYNQPQHF.